Below, 30 T cell receptor beta chains from the same sample are listed, as sequenced in a study of cytomegalovirus exposure and HLA in healthy donors. The PCR contained 60 Vbeta and 13 Jbeta primers. Libraries were prepared by immunoSEQ multiplex PCR; TCRdb keeps only in-frame clonotypes and omits some of them. Here the sample spans around 94,000 clones, roughly three quarters being singletons. Sequenced sample: PBMCs. These receptors came from a middle-aged woman in good health and CMV-seronegative.

In DNA form, the CDR3 reads TGCGCCAGCAGCCAAGTAATTGGGGACAGGACAATCGGCTACACCTTC. Translating it yields CASSQVIGDRTIGYTF. The rearrangement joins TRBV4-1 to TRBJ1-2; 8 bases are shared with TRBD1. The germline V gene has CDR1 MGHRA and CDR2 YSYEKL. This CDR3 spans 16 amino acids. Trimming at V came to 1 base and at J to 8 bases, leaving 12 bases not matched to a gene.

In this sample, this clone turned up once. The chain has TRBV5-8 and TRBJ1-5; D not resolved. CDR1 SGHTS and CDR2 YDEGEE come from the germline V gene. The length of the CDR3 is 14 residues. The V end was cut by 4 bases, the J end by 1 base, with 9 bases between. In DNA, the CDR3 is TGTGCCAGCAGCGAGAGGGTGAGCAATCAGCCCCAGCATTTT. Its protein is CASSERVSNQPQHF.

This clone appeared a single time. The V call is TRBV6-6, the J call TRBJ1-1, with unresolved D. V lost 6 bases, J lost 0 bases, and 14 bases lay in between. Germline V gene data show CDR1 as MNHNY and CDR2 as SVGAGI (reference sequence). The CDR3 is 15 amino acids. The DNA for the CDR3 is TGTGCCAGCAGCACAACAACAGAAATGAACACTGAAGCTTTCTTT. Amino acid sequence: CASSTTTEMNTEAFF.

The rearrangement uses TRBV6-6 and TRBJ2-2, with D possibly TRBD2 on 7 matching bases. The CDR3 length is 13 residues. Trimming pared 10 bases from V and 5 bases from J, leaving 14 bases between. The germline gives CDR1 MNHNY, CDR2 SVGAGI (reference sequence). CDR3 coding DNA: TGTGCCATCCAGGGAGGGGGAACCGGGGAGCTGTTTTTT. Translation gives CAIQGGGTGELFF.

The chain couples TRBV15 to TRBJ2-1; unclear D gene. Looked up from germline, CDR1 is LNHNV and CDR2 is YYDKDF (reference sequence). The length of the CDR3 is 12 residues. V was pared by 1 base and J by 5 bases, with 3 bases between. The CDR3 region has the DNA TGTGCCACCAGCAGAGTTAACAATGAGCAGTTCTTC. Translating gives CATSRVNNEQFF. Complete variable domain (other parts from reference TRBV15 and TRBJ2-1): DAMVIQNPRYQVTQFGKPVTLSCSQTLNHNVMYWYQQKSSQAPKLLFHYYDKDFNNEADTPDNFQSRRPNTSFCFLDIRSPGLGDTAMYLCATSRVNNEQFFGPGTRLTVL.

V gene TRBV6-5 combines with J gene TRBJ1-1, with D uncertain. CDR1 and CDR2 from the germline V gene are MNHEY and SVGAGI. The length of the CDR3 is 10 residues. V gave up 8 bases and J gave up 4 bases, with 5 bases separating them. The chain's CDR3 is CASGRTEAFF. CDR3 coding DNA: TGTGCCAGCGGCCGCACTGAAGCTTTCTTT.

This clone was seen only a few times. The rearrangement joins TRBV4-1 to TRBJ1-2; 8 bases line up with TRBD1. The CDR3 runs 16 residues. V shed 0 bases, J shed 4 bases, and the junction held 7 bases outside the gene matches. Germline CDR1 MGHRA, CDR2 YSYEKL. The CDR3 coding sequence is TGCGCCAGCAGCCAAGATAATGCAGGGGGCCCCTATGGCTACACCTTC. Its translation is CASSQDNAGGPYGYTF.

The gene calls are TRBV9 and TRBJ2-5, with 11 bases matching TRBD1. Germline-derived CDR1 and CDR2 are SGDLS and YYNGEE. The CDR3 is made up of 16 amino acids. V lost 3 bases to trimming and J lost 5 bases; unmatched junction nucleotides: 9. CDR3 amino acids: CASSALDRGPLETQYF. As DNA, the CDR3 is TGTGCCAGCAGCGCCCTGGACAGGGGGCCGTTGGAGACCCAGTACTTC.

The V and J genes are TRBV10-3 and TRBJ2-6, with 9 bases identical to TRBD1. Germline CDR1 and CDR2: ENHRY and SYGVKD. The CDR3 length is 18 residues. J lost 0 bases, V lost 6 bases, and 9 bases had no gene match. The CDR3 DNA reads TGTGCCATCAGAAATTCCGGGACAGGGCTCTCTGGGGCCAACGTCCTGACTTTC. Its protein is CAIRNSGTGLSGANVLTF.

The chain recombines TRBV5-1 with TRBJ1-1; 11 bases fit TRBD1. In germline, CDR1 is SGHRS, CDR2 YFSETQ. This CDR3 region has 14 residues. Trimming cost V 3 bases and J 4 bases; bases outside gene matches: 2. CDR3 amino acids: CASSYGTGGTEAFF. In nucleotides, the CDR3 is TGCGCCAGCAGCTACGGGACAGGGGGCACTGAAGCTTTCTTT.

This rearrangement joins TRBV19 to TRBJ1-5; the D gene is possibly TRBD1 (6 bases). The V gene lost 4 bases and the J gene lost 2 bases, with 9 bases spanning the gap. The CDR3 is made up of 14 amino acids. Per germline, CDR1 LNHDA and CDR2 SQIVND (reference sequence). The CDR3 nucleotides are TGTGCCAGTAGTAATCGACAGGGCAATCAGCCCCAGCATTTT. Its translation: CASSNRQGNQPQHF. Supplemented by reference TRBV19 and TRBJ1-5, the full variable domain reads DGGITQSPKYLFRKEGQNVTLSCEQNLNHDAMYWYRQDPGQGLRLIYYSQIVNDFQKGDIAEGYSVSREKKESFPLTVTSAQKNPTAFYLCASSNRQGNQPQHFGDGTRLSIL.

This clone has only one observation. The chain has TRBV30 and TRBJ2-3, with TRBD1 matching over 9 bases. The V and J ends lost 5 bases and 2 bases, in that order; junction bases with no gene match: 8. Germline V gene lookup returns CDR1 GTSNPN and CDR2 SVGIG (reference sequence). The CDR3 loop spans 15 amino acids. CDR3 nucleotides: TGTGCCTGGGGACCGGGACAGGGTTCCACAGATACGCAGTATTTT. As protein: CAWGPGQGSTDTQYF.

V and J are TRBV19 and TRBJ1-5; D is unresolved. Trimming cost V 3 bases and J 0 bases, with 9 bases left between them. The CDR3 runs 15 residues. Germline CDR1 reads LNHDA; CDR2 reads SQIVND (reference sequence). CDR3 loop: CASSMVAISNQPQHF. CDR3 nucleotide sequence: TGTGCCAGTAGTATGGTAGCGATTAGCAATCAGCCCCAGCATTTT.

The rearrangement uses TRBV19 and TRBJ1-4; 7 positions agree with TRBD1. V shed 3 bases, J shed 10 bases, and the junction held 11 bases outside the gene matches. Germline assignment: CDR1 LNHDA and CDR2 SQIVND (reference sequence). This CDR3 region has 15 residues. CDR3 DNA: TGTGCCAGTAGTATTACCAGGGGGTCGCCGGGAAAACTGTTTTTT. Its translation is CASSITRGSPGKLFF. Based on the CDR3 plus reference TRBV19 and TRBJ1-4, the full variable domain is DGGITQSPKYLFRKEGQNVTLSCEQNLNHDAMYWYRQDPGQGLRLIYYSQIVNDFQKGDIAEGYSVSREKKESFPLTVTSAQKNPTAFYLCASSITRGSPGKLFFGSGTQLSVL.

V and J are TRBV29-1 and TRBJ2-5, with D tentatively TRBD2 (7 bases). Trimming removed 3 bases at V and 5 bases at J, with 10 bases between. This CDR3 contains 12 residues. Germline CDR1 SQVTM, CDR2 ANQGSEA. CDR3 loop: CSVDRGGETQYF. Here the CDR3 DNA reads TGCAGCGTTGACAGGGGAGGGGAGACCCAGTACTTC.

The chain uses TRBV28 and TRBJ1-2, with a tentative D call TRBD1 (6 bases). V was shortened by 6 bases and J by 1 base, with 18 bases between the two germline ends. This CDR3 spans 16 amino acids. Looked up from germline, CDR1 is MDHEN and CDR2 is SYDVKM. The CDR3 DNA sequence: TGTGCCAGCAGGAAGCCCTCGACAGGTTATAACTATGGCTACACCTTC. Translation: CASRKPSTGYNYGYTF.

V gene TRBV2 combines with J gene TRBJ1-2; D gene unclear. Germline V gene sequence: CDR1 SNHLY, CDR2 FYNNEI. Trimming shortened V by 4 bases and J by 7 bases, and 13 bases separated the two germline ends. The CDR3 totals 13 residues. The CDR3 DNA reads as TGTGCCAGCAGTGGGGGAGGGATGAGTGGCTACACCTTC. Amino acid sequence: CASSGGGMSGYTF.

V is TRBV7-2 and J is TRBJ2-1; D is unresolved. Trimming pared 5 bases from V and 9 bases from J, leaving 8 bases between. The CDR3 sequence is 11 residues long. Looked up from germline, CDR1 is SGHTA and CDR2 is FQGNSA. The CDR3 bases are TGTGCCAGCAGCCCCGTTAGTGAGCAGTTCTTC. As protein: CASSPVSEQFF.

The CDR3 DNA follows: TGCGCCAGCAGCCAAGGAACGGGGACAGGGGCCAACGAGCAGTACTTC. It encodes CASSQGTGTGANEQYF. V gene TRBV4-1 combines with J gene TRBJ2-7, with 10 bases matching TRBD1. Germline CDR1 and CDR2: MGHRA and YSYEKL. V was clipped by 1 base and J by 5 bases; unmatched bases: 8. This CDR3 is 16 amino acids long.

V and J are TRBV7-2 and TRBJ2-7, with D possibly TRBD2 on 6 matching bases. Germline lookup yields CDR1 SGHTA and CDR2 FQGNSA. Trimming pared 5 bases from V and 6 bases from J, leaving 17 bases between. This CDR3 is built from 14 residues. The CDR3 DNA reads TGTGCCAGCAGCCCTTCGTCTAGCGAACGCGAGCAGTACTTC. Translating it yields CASSPSSSEREQYF.

The rearrangement uses TRBV27 and TRBJ2-5; 13 bases align to TRBD2. CDR3 length: 16 amino acids. V was pared by 5 bases and J by 5 bases, with 8 bases of the junction left unmatched. In germline, CDR1 is MNHEY, CDR2 SMNVEV (reference sequence). CDR3 nucleotide sequence: TGTGCCAGCAGTCCTCGCGGACTAGCGGGGGTGGAGACCCAGTACTTC. Its protein is CASSPRGLAGVETQYF.

The chain links TRBV9 to TRBJ1-2, with 7 bases matching TRBD1. Germline lookup yields CDR1 SGDLS and CDR2 YYNGEE. This CDR3 is 15 amino acids long. V gave up 0 bases and J gave up 1 base; unmatched junction bases: 3. The CDR3 here is CASSVGQGYNYGYTF. CDR3 in DNA: TGTGCCAGCAGCGTAGGACAGGGTTATAACTATGGCTACACCTTC.

The chain combines TRBV5-1 with TRBJ2-2, with 8 bases fitting TRBD2. The CDR3 sequence is 15 residues long. The ends lost 7 bases at V and 5 bases at J; junction bases unmatched: 10. CDR1 and CDR2 (germline): SGHRS, YFSETQ. CDR3: CASGNRGGGTGELFF. The CDR3 coding sequence is TGCGCCAGCGGCAACCGGGGGGGAGGAACCGGGGAGCTGTTTTTT.

The gene calls are TRBV20-1 and TRBJ1-1; D is perhaps TRBD1 (5 bases). The CDR3 spans 11 residues. V was pared by 8 bases and J by 3 bases, with 10 bases between. Germline V gene lookup returns CDR1 DFQATT and CDR2 SNEGSKA (reference sequence). In DNA form, the CDR3 reads TGCAGTACTCCAGGGTACACTGAAGCTTTCTTT. This gives the protein CSTPGYTEAFF.

The chain is built from TRBV30 and TRBJ2-7, with D possibly matching TRBD1 (6 bases). V lost 0 bases to trimming and J lost 6 bases, with 15 bases between them. Germline V gene sequence: CDR1 GTSNPN, CDR2 SVGIG (reference sequence). This CDR3 spans 14 amino acids. CDR3 DNA sequence: TGTGCCTGGAGTGTATCTTGGGGGCTCCTCGAGCAGTACTTC. This codes for CAWSVSWGLLEQYF. Supplemented by reference TRBV30 and TRBJ2-7, the full variable domain reads SQTIHQWPATLVQPVGSPLSLECTVEGTSNPNLYWYRQAAGRGLQLLFYSVGIGQISSEVPQNLSASRPQDRQFILSSKKLLLSDSGFYLCAWSVSWGLLEQYFGPGTRLTVT.

The V gene is TRBV6-1, the J gene TRBJ2-1, with 9 nucleotides matching TRBD1. The CDR3 is made up of 15 amino acids. Germline V gives CDR1 MNHNS, CDR2 SASEGT. V gave up 7 bases and J gave up 0 bases; unmatched junction bases: 4. This CDR3 reads CASTEQGASYNEQFF. DNA of the CDR3: TGTGCCAGCACCGAACAGGGGGCCTCCTACAATGAGCAGTTCTTC.

This clone was counted once. J is TRBJ2-6 and V is TRBV5-5; D not resolved. CDR3 length equals 12 residues. Trimming pared 2 bases from V and 7 bases from J, leaving 4 bases between. The germline gives CDR1 SGHKS, CDR2 YYEKEE (reference sequence). In DNA form, the CDR3 reads TGTGCCAGCAGCTTACAAGCCAACGTCCTGACTTTC. Protein product: CASSLQANVLTF.

This clone was observed a single time. This chain uses TRBV12-5 with TRBJ1-4; D remains ambiguous. Germline CDR1 reads LGHNT; CDR2 reads FRNRAP. The length of the CDR3 is 13 residues. Trimming left V 11 bases short and J 8 bases short, with 18 bases between. In DNA, the CDR3 is TGTGCTGCTTCGTATGCTTCAGAAGAAAAACTGTTTTTT. Translation: CAASYASEEKLFF. The whole variable domain, filled in from reference TRBV12-5 and TRBJ1-4, reads DARVTQTPRHKVTEMGQEVTMRCQPILGHNTVFWYRQTMMQGLELLAYFRNRAPLDDSGMPKDRFSAEMPDATLATLKIQPSEPRDSAVYFCAASYASEEKLFFGSGTQLSVL.

J is TRBJ2-7 and V is TRBV5-4; 9 bases fit TRBD1. This CDR3 comprises 14 residues. V trimming: 10 bases; J trimming: 0 bases; junction bases outside the gene matches: 8. CDR1 is SGHNT, CDR2 YYREEE, per germline (reference sequence). CDR3 nucleotides: TGTGCCTCAACCAGGGACAGGGTCTCCTACGAGCAGTACTTC. Translation gives CASTRDRVSYEQYF.

This clone has just a few counts. The chain combines TRBV19 with TRBJ2-1; TRBD2 matches 8 bases. The junction had 11 bases not matched to a gene; V was cut back by 7 bases and J by 0 bases. This CDR3 spans 17 amino acids. Germline V gene lookup returns CDR1 LNHDA and CDR2 SQIVND (reference sequence). DNA for the CDR3: TGTGCCAGTAAAGCGATCGGGGGGGCCTACTCCTACAATGAGCAGTTCTTC. Translating gives CASKAIGGAYSYNEQFF.